This TCR beta chain appears in the sequencing data of a study of blood T cell repertoires in COVID-19. Turning to the study itself: Material from acute and convalescent COVID-19 was sourced from the United States, Italy and Spain. PBMCs, B-cell-depleted T cells, or T cells were the source of the cDNA or gDNA that made up the material.

In the study's own analysis: Amplified reference gene primers provided the basis for estimating nucleated cell counts. Profiling relied on immunoSEQ multiplex PCR, and the TCRdb table lists in-frame clones only, not all of them. For V, J and clone size, that table is used; D and trimming come from the DNA. Of just over 70,000 clones listed, about 80% were seen once; the top ten hold approximately 18%. Germline V lookup: CDR1 SGDLS, CDR2 YYNGEE. The junction had 15 bases not matched to a gene; V was cut back by 4 bases and J by 6 bases. This CDR3 has 17 residues. The specimen sequenced was peripheral blood. The clonotype originates from a man between 65 and 85 years old who had recovered from COVID-19. The chain has TRBV9 and TRBJ2-1; 8 nucleotides match TRBD2. CDR3 in amino acids: CASSPRGAGVRGNEQFF. CDR3 in DNA: TGTGCCAGCAGCCCCCGGGGAGCGGGGGTTCGAGGCAATGAGCAGTTCTTC.